The 29 T cell receptor beta chains below all came from one sample that was sequenced in a study of T cells after yellow fever vaccination (dated by TCRdb to the late 2010s). The receptor library was made with 5' RACE. Sequencing used an Illumina NovaSeq 6000. Starting from the raw public reads, TCRdb applied fastp trimming at Q25, assembled clones with MiXCR and retained in-frame beta chains. For every CDR3 protein sequence, its rows merge into one entry that carries the most common genes and DNA. The sample table contains a few hundred thousand distinct CDR3 sequences; only one count was recorded for less than 9.5% of them. 3% to 3.5% of the sample comes from the top ten. Sample treatment or condition, as interpreted from the label and publication: live attenuated yellow fever vaccine strain. This material consisted of CD4+ T cells sorted from PBMCs, taken 5 days after the yellow fever booster vaccination. These receptors all stem from a man aged 18 to 29 who received the YFV17D yellow fever vaccine.

The chain employs TRBV6-5 and TRBJ1-2; D gene uncertain. Germline V CDR1 and CDR2: MNHEY, SVGAGI. CDR3 length: 13 residues. The V and J ends lost 4 bases and 5 bases respectively, with 11 bases between them. The CDR3 nucleotides read TGTGCCAGCAGTTGGGGTCCTTTTTATGGCTACACCTTC. This encodes CASSWGPFYGYTF.

The CDR3 bases are TGTGCCAGCAGTCGTTGGACGGGGAACACTGAAGCTTTCTTT. Translating it yields CASSRWTGNTEAFF. The genes are TRBV6-2 or TRBV6-3 and TRBJ1-1; no clear D gene. The CDR3 runs to 14 residues. Germline V gene data show CDR1 as MNHEY and CDR2 as SVGEGT. V lost 5 bases and J 1 base, leaving 11 bases between the germline ends.

The chain carries TRBV20-1 and TRBJ2-5, with TRBD1 matching 9 bases. Trimming took 3 bases from V and 5 from J; bases not matched to a gene: 7. This CDR3 is built from 14 residues. Germline V lookup: CDR1 DFQATT, CDR2 SNEGSKA (reference sequence). The CDR3 loop is CSASRDRAMETQYF. CDR3 DNA sequence: TGCAGTGCTAGCCGGGACAGGGCTATGGAGACCCAGTACTTC.

A few counts support this clonotype. The chain recombines TRBV7-3 with TRBJ1-1; 10 nucleotides line up with TRBD1. The V gene's germline CDR1 is SGHTA and CDR2 FQGTGA. This CDR3 has 17 amino acids. After removal of 2 bases from V and 2 bases from J, the junction contained 8 bases not matched to a gene. The CDR3, as DNA: TGTGCCAGCAGCTTAGGGGCCGGACAGGGGGGTAACACTGAAGCTTTCTTT. Translating gives CASSLGAGQGGNTEAFF.

V usage is TRBV29-1 and J usage is TRBJ2-4, with 8 bases aligning to TRBD2. The CDR3 consists of 14 residues. The ends lost 5 bases at V and 0 bases at J; junction bases unmatched: 3. Germline CDR1 is SQVTM and CDR2 is ANQGSEA. This chain's CDR3 is CSVTSGLAKNIQYF. CDR3 coding DNA: TGCAGCGTTACTAGCGGCCTAGCCAAAAACATTCAGTACTTC.

This clonotype was observed a few times. This chain uses TRBV4-3 with TRBJ2-6; D is possibly TRBD1 (6 bases). The V gene's germline CDR1 is LGHNA and CDR2 YSLEER. This CDR3 contains 15 residues. Deletions cut 3 bases from V and 6 bases from J, with 12 bases between. Here the CDR3 DNA reads TGCGCCAGCAGCCAGCGACGGGACATGGCCAACGTCCTGACTTTC. It is translated as CASSQRRDMANVLTF.

The chain has TRBV4-1 and TRBJ1-2, with TRBD1 matching over 7 bases. Germline V gene sequence: CDR1 MGHRA, CDR2 YSYEKL. The CDR3 extends over 16 amino acids. V trimming: 2 bases; J trimming: 2 bases; junction bases outside the gene matches: 8. Written as DNA, the CDR3 is TGCGCCAGCAGCCAATTCCGGGACAGAAGAAACTATGGCTACACCTTC. Protein: CASSQFRDRRNYGYTF.

There are a few counts of this clonotype. V and J are TRBV2 and TRBJ1-2; D perhaps matches TRBD1 (5 bases). Germline loops: CDR1 SNHLY, CDR2 FYNNEI. Trimming cost V 6 bases and J 1 base, with 27 bases left between them. There are 19 residues in the CDR3. The CDR3 spells CASSREKRTNKNYNYGYTF. The CDR3 nucleotides read TGTGCCAGCAGCAGGGAAAAGCGAACGAATAAGAACTATAACTATGGCTACACCTTC.

This clonotype was seen many times. V and J are TRBV7-9 and TRBJ1-2; D not resolved. V was shortened by 5 bases and J by 4 bases, with 23 bases between the two germline ends. Germline lookup yields CDR1 SEHNR and CDR2 FQNEAQ (reference sequence). This CDR3 has 17 residues. CDR3 residues: CASSPKLFDRVIYGYTF. The CDR3 DNA sequence: TGTGCCAGCAGCCCAAAACTCTTCGACCGAGTGATCTATGGCTACACCTTC.

V and J are TRBV5-8 and TRBJ1-1; D is unresolved. Between the trimmed V and J ends, which lost 3 bases and 1 base, there was a span of 10 bases. This CDR3 is 14 amino acids long. Germline V lookup: CDR1 SGHTS, CDR2 YDEGEE. The CDR3 DNA follows: TGTGCCAGCAGCTCCGAACCTGGGAACACTGAAGCTTTCTTT. Its translation is CASSSEPGNTEAFF.

The gene calls are TRBV27 and TRBJ2-7, with D perhaps matching TRBD1 (5 bases). The V and J ends lost 8 bases and 0 bases respectively, with 17 bases between them. Looked up from germline, CDR1 is MNHEY and CDR2 is SMNVEV (reference sequence). The CDR3 spans 15 residues. This CDR3 reads CASGLYRRSSYEQYF. In DNA form, the CDR3 reads TGTGCCAGCGGCCTCTACAGGCGGAGCTCCTACGAGCAGTACTTC.

This chain uses TRBV30 with TRBJ1-5; weak D call: TRBD1 (6 bases). Trimming took off 2 bases at V and 0 bases at J, with 11 bases between the two ends. Germline CDR1 is GTSNPN and CDR2 is SVGIG (reference sequence). CDR3 length: 15 amino acids. This CDR3 is CAWSQDSYSNQPQHF. CDR3 DNA sequence: TGTGCCTGGAGTCAGGACAGCTATAGCAATCAGCCCCAGCATTTT.

This clonotype has at least ten counts. The chain joins TRBV12-3 or TRBV12-4 to TRBJ1-5; D perhaps matches TRBD1 (6 bases). The V end lost 6 bases, the J end lost 7 bases, and 16 bases lay between the germline ends. The CDR3 loop spans 14 amino acids. The CDR3 DNA reads TGTGCCAGCAGAAGGGGGGGTCTCGGCCAGCCCCAGCATTTT. It yields the protein CASRRGGLGQPQHF.

This clonotype appeared a few times. The genes are TRBV5-1 and TRBJ2-3; no reliable D call. The CDR3 totals 14 residues. V gave up 2 bases and J gave up 2 bases, with 9 bases separating them. Germline-derived CDR1 and CDR2 are SGHRS and YFSETQ. The chain's CDR3 is CASSFSQDTDTQYF. In DNA, the CDR3 is TGCGCCAGCAGCTTCTCCCAAGACACAGATACGCAGTATTTT.

This clonotype was seen many times. This sequence joins TRBV9 and TRBJ1-2; D is perhaps TRBD1 (6 bases). This CDR3 has 15 residues. V lost 0 bases and J lost 4, with 13 bases in between. Germline values: CDR1 SGDLS, CDR2 YYNGEE. The CDR3 sequence: CASSVASGGGYGYTF. CDR3 nucleotide sequence: TGTGCCAGCAGCGTAGCCTCGGGAGGGGGCTATGGCTACACCTTC.

This chain uses TRBV4-1 with TRBJ1-3; D is unclear. CDR3 length: 13 residues. CDR1 MGHRA and CDR2 YSYEKL come from the germline V gene. Between the trimmed V and J ends, which lost 0 bases and 6 bases, there was a span of 6 bases. This CDR3 is CASSQDTENTIYF. The DNA of the CDR3 is TGCGCCAGCAGCCAAGATACGGAAAACACCATATATTTT.

This clonotype showed up just a few times. V is TRBV20-1 and J is TRBJ2-5; TRBD1 matches at 7 bases. The CDR3 contains 14 residues. Trimming removed 6 bases from V and 1 base from J; junction bases left unmatched: 8. CDR1 DFQATT and CDR2 SNEGSKA come from the germline V gene (reference sequence). CDR3 amino acids: CSAVGWDSQETQYF. The CDR3 bases are TGCAGTGCGGTGGGCTGGGACAGCCAAGAGACCCAGTACTTC.

The table lists this clonotype with a few counts. The rearrangement links TRBV7-9 to TRBJ2-2, with a possible D match to TRBD2 (5 bases). The CDR3 totals 14 residues. Trimming stripped 5 bases from V and 6 bases from J, with 13 bases between. Germline CDR1 is SEHNR and CDR2 is FQNEAQ (reference sequence). The CDR3 region is CASSPPRGAGELFF. The CDR3 nucleotides are TGTGCCAGCAGCCCCCCTCGGGGTGCCGGGGAGCTGTTTTTT.

The rearrangement uses TRBV7-2 and TRBJ2-1; 8 bases fit TRBD1. This CDR3 is built from 15 residues. Trimming removed 5 bases from V and 2 bases from J; junction bases left unmatched: 5. CDR1 is SGHTA, CDR2 FQGNSA, per germline. The CDR3 loop reads CASSRWTGTYNEQFF. CDR3 sequence (DNA): TGTGCCAGCAGCCGTTGGACAGGGACCTACAATGAGCAGTTCTTC.

The chain carries TRBV18 and TRBJ2-3; D is ambiguous. The V gene lost 2 bases and the J gene lost 2 bases, with 11 bases spanning the gap. CDR3 length equals 15 residues. CDR1 is KGHSH and CDR2 is LQKENI in the germline V gene. In nucleotides, the CDR3 is TGTGCCAGCTCACCAACTCAGAGGTTCACAGATACGCAGTATTTT. Translated, it gives CASSPTQRFTDTQYF.

The V gene is TRBV4-3, the J gene TRBJ2-3, with TRBD2 identical over 8 bases. Germline V lookup: CDR1 LGHNA, CDR2 YSLEER. The CDR3 contains 16 residues. The V gene end was trimmed by 0 bases and the J gene end by 2 bases; junction bases not matched to a gene: 4. CDR3 coding DNA: TGCGCCAGCAGCCAAGATTCTAGCGGGCACACAGATACGCAGTATTTT. Translation: CASSQDSSGHTDTQYF.

This clonotype was detected only a few times. The genes are TRBV10-3 and TRBJ1-6, with 7 bases identical to TRBD1. CDR1 and CDR2 from the germline V gene are ENHRY and SYGVKD. The CDR3 contains 15 residues. After removal of 2 bases from V and 7 bases from J, the junction contained 5 bases not matched to a gene. The DNA of the CDR3 is TGTGCCATCAGTGAGGGGCGGGGACAGAATTCACCCCTCCACTTT. Its translation: CAISEGRGQNSPLHF.

This clonotype occurred a few times. The genes are TRBV10-3 and TRBJ1-1; D not certain. The germline V and J ends were trimmed by 7 bases and 1 base, with 13 bases remaining between them. Germline assignment: CDR1 ENHRY and CDR2 SYGVKD. The CDR3 extends over 14 amino acids. The CDR3, as DNA: TGTGCCATCAACCCCGGACGGGGGAACACTGAAGCTTTCTTT. Amino acids: CAINPGRGNTEAFF.

The chain employs TRBV4-3 and TRBJ2-7, with TRBD1 as a possible D gene (6 bases). This CDR3 spans 17 amino acids. From germline, CDR1 is LGHNA and CDR2 YSLEER. Trimming cost V 3 bases and J 2 bases, with 20 bases left between them. CDR3 sequence (DNA): TGCGCCAGCAGCCAGAAACTAGGCGACAGGCCGGCCTACGAGCAGTACTTC. Its translation is CASSQKLGDRPAYEQYF.

This clonotype was observed at least ten times. The J gene is TRBJ2-1, the V gene TRBV10-3, with 7 bases fitting TRBD2. The CDR3 extends over 12 amino acids. The junction had 4 bases not matched to a gene; V was cut back by 4 bases and J by 10 bases. Germline-derived CDR1 and CDR2 are ENHRY and SYGVKD. The DNA of the CDR3 is TGTGCCATCAGTGCGTCTAGCGGCGAGCAGTTCTTC. The encoded protein is CAISASSGEQFF.

The rearrangement joins TRBV11-2 to TRBJ1-4, with D tentatively TRBD1 (5 bases). Germline assignment: CDR1 SGHAT and CDR2 FQNNGV. This CDR3 region has 14 residues. The V gene lost 3 bases and the J gene lost 8 bases, with 13 bases spanning the gap. This CDR3 reads CASSLAGTWEKLFF. CDR3 bases: TGTGCCAGCAGCTTGGCAGGGACTTGGGAAAAACTGTTTTTT. The whole variable domain, filled in from reference TRBV11-2 and TRBJ1-4, reads EAGVAQSPRYKIIEKRQSVAFWCNPISGHATLYWYQQILGQGPKLLIQFQNNGVVDDSQLPKDRFSAERLKGVDSTLKIQPAKLEDSAVYLCASSLAGTWEKLFFGSGTQLSVL.

This clonotype was counted only a few times. This sequence joins TRBV7-2 and TRBJ1-1; D gene uncertain. The CDR3 runs to 13 residues. The V end lost 5 bases, the J end lost 6 bases, and 13 bases lay between the germline ends. Germline V CDR1 and CDR2: SGHTA, FQGNSA. The chain's CDR3 is CASSPPGYPEAFF. The CDR3 region has the DNA TGTGCCAGCAGCCCTCCGGGGTACCCTGAAGCTTTCTTT.

The gene calls are TRBV4-1 and TRBJ1-5; no definite D call. Germline V gives CDR1 MGHRA, CDR2 YSYEKL. The CDR3 is made up of 14 amino acids. V was cut by 3 bases and J by 2 bases, with 8 bases left in between. CDR3 sequence (DNA): TGCGCCAGCAGCCACCCCGACGGCAATCAGCCCCAGCATTTT. It codes for CASSHPDGNQPQHF.

The CDR3 region has the DNA TGTGCCAGCAGCCACCGAGCGTACTGGACAGATACGCAGTATTTT. Amino acid sequence: CASSHRAYWTDTQYF. The chain is built from TRBV14 and TRBJ2-3; no clear D. V was clipped by 3 bases and J by 3 bases, with 13 bases between them. CDR1 and CDR2 from the germline V gene are SGHDN and FVKESK. This CDR3 contains 15 residues. Together with reference TRBV14 and TRBJ2-3, the CDR3 gives the full variable domain: EAGVTQFPSHSVIEKGQTVTLRCDPISGHDNLYWYRRVMGKEIKFLLHFVKESKQDESGMPNNRFLAERTGGTYSTLKVQPAELEDSGVYFCASSHRAYWTDTQYFGPGTRLTVL.